This entry features one TCR beta chain sequence. The antigen remains unidentified. The same CDR3 arises from other DNA sequences in this sample as well. This record comes from a study of shared clonotypes between healthy human individuals. Study-wide results and caveats: Naive CD4 clonotypes overlapped across a few donors at around 4.7%. In this cohort, only blood was sampled, and tissue repertoires likely differ. Generally, naive subsets came out with larger estimated richness than memory subsets. Shared clonotypes across all four donors exceeded non-shared ones in generation probability.

This table comes from immunoSEQ multiplex PCR, and its TCRdb copy is limited to in-frame clones, with some not included. The sample lists roughly 2.2 million clones; 93% were seen once. The CDR3 is made up of 15 amino acids. CDR1 SGHRS and CDR2 YFSETQ come from the germline V gene. The V and J ends lost 5 bases and 1 base, in that order; junction bases with no gene match: 4. The chain couples TRBV5-1 to TRBJ2-5; 11 nucleotides agree with TRBD1. The specimen sequenced was naive CD4+ T cells from PBMCs. Noted subset: CD45RA+ positively selected. This TCR derives from a man aged 18 to 35 in good health. Some clones in this sample may be carry-over from other donors' samples. The CDR3 coding sequence is TGCGCCAGCAGTTCGGGGACAGGGGGCCAAGAGACCCAGTACTTC. Translation: CASSSGTGGQETQYF. The full variable domain, its missing parts supplied by reference TRBV5-1 and TRBJ2-5, is KAGVTQTPRYLIKTRGQQVTLSCSPISGHRSVSWYQQTPGQGLQFLFEYFSETQRNKGNFPGRFSGRQFSNSRSEMNVSTLELGDSALYLCASSSGTGGQETQYFGPGTRLLVL.